This is a list of T cell receptor beta chains from one sample in a study of T cells in Graves' hyperthyroidism and ophthalmopathy. One entry per CDR3 protein results from TCRdb running MiXCR on the multiplex PCR reads. The top ten hold approximately 3.9% of the sample, which has hundreds of thousands of distinct CDR3 sequences, 16% seen once. Sequencing input: blood. All receptors come from a woman aged 25 to 39 with Graves' hyperthyroidism. Each CDR3 is given with its conserved first and last residue. Fields, in order: J gene, clone size, D gene, V gene, CDR3 length, CDR3 DNA, CDR3 protein. D genes are given only for firm matches. A clone size is listed for some rows: how often the clone was seen (once, few, many), or a class if it is expanded.

J gene: TRBJ2-6; clone size: few; D gene: -; V gene: TRBV12-3/TRBV12-4; CDR3 length: 15; CDR3 DNA: TGTGCCAGCAGTTTATCCCCCGGCGGGGCCAACGTCCTGACTTTC; CDR3 protein: CASSLSPGGANVLTF
J gene: TRBJ1-6; clone size: few; D gene: -; V gene: TRBV20-1; CDR3 length: 14; CDR3 DNA: TGCAGTACTTTTCCCCCATCCTATAATTCACCCCTCCACTTT; CDR3 protein: CSTFPPSYNSPLHF
J gene: TRBJ2-3; clone size: -; D gene: -; V gene: TRBV20-1; CDR3 length: 16; CDR3 DNA: TGCAGTGCTAGAGATCCGGTCACTTCTAGCACAGATACGCAGTATTTT; CDR3 protein: CSARDPVTSSTDTQYF
J gene: TRBJ2-5; clone size: many; D gene: -; V gene: TRBV20-1; CDR3 length: 12; CDR3 DNA: TGCAGTGCTGGTTTGAGAGCGGAGACCCAGTACTTC; CDR3 protein: CSAGLRAETQYF
J gene: TRBJ1-1; clone size: many; D gene: TRBD1; V gene: TRBV28; CDR3 length: 15; CDR3 DNA: TGTGCCAGCAGAAAATACAGGGGTATGAACACTGAAGCTTTCTTT; CDR3 protein: CASRKYRGMNTEAFF
J gene: TRBJ2-7; clone size: many; D gene: TRBD1; V gene: TRBV11-3; CDR3 length: 15; CDR3 DNA: TGTGCCAGCAGCCCATCGACAGGGCTACGTGGAGAGCAGTACTTC; CDR3 protein: CASSPSTGLRGEQYF
J gene: TRBJ2-1; clone size: many; D gene: -; V gene: TRBV11-2; CDR3 length: 14; CDR3 DNA: TGTGCCAGCAGCTTCGGGACTGGCTCGGATGAGCAGTTCTTC; CDR3 protein: CASSFGTGSDEQFF
J gene: TRBJ1-5; clone size: few; D gene: -; V gene: TRBV13; CDR3 length: 13; CDR3 DNA: TGTGCCAGCAGCTTGGGGTCGCAGCAGCCCCAGCATTTT; CDR3 protein: CASSLGSQQPQHF
J gene: TRBJ2-5; clone size: many; D gene: -; V gene: TRBV4-2; CDR3 length: 14; CDR3 DNA: TGTGCCAGCAGCCAAGACAGGGAGGTAGAGACCCAGTACTTC; CDR3 protein: CASSQDREVETQYF
J gene: TRBJ2-3; clone size: -; D gene: -; V gene: TRBV6-2/TRBV6-3; CDR3 length: 16; CDR3 DNA: TGTGCCAGCAGTTACTCGTTCCGGGAGAGGGCAGATACGCAGTATTTT; CDR3 protein: CASSYSFRERADTQYF
J gene: TRBJ2-1; clone size: many; D gene: -; V gene: TRBV12-3/TRBV12-4; CDR3 length: 13; CDR3 DNA: TGTGCCAGCAGTTCCGGGGTCTACAATGAGCAGTTCTTC; CDR3 protein: CASSSGVYNEQFF
J gene: TRBJ2-7; clone size: -; D gene: TRBD1; V gene: TRBV30; CDR3 length: 13; CDR3 DNA: TGTGCCTGGAGCCAGGGACAGGTCTACGGGCAGTACTTC; CDR3 protein: CAWSQGQVYGQYF
J gene: TRBJ1-1; clone size: many; D gene: -; V gene: TRBV12-3/TRBV12-4; CDR3 length: 15; CDR3 DNA: TGTGCCAGCAGCGACAGTATAACAATGAACACTGAAGCTTTCTTT; CDR3 protein: CASSDSITMNTEAFF
J gene: TRBJ1-4; clone size: many; D gene: -; V gene: TRBV5-1; CDR3 length: 16; CDR3 DNA: TGCGCCAGCAGCTCTTCCGGACGGACAACTAATGAAAAACTGTTTTTT; CDR3 protein: CASSSSGRTTNEKLFF
J gene: TRBJ2-3; clone size: -; D gene: -; V gene: TRBV2; CDR3 length: 14; CDR3 DNA: TGTGCCAGCAATTCAGGGCAGAGCACAGATACGCAGTATTTT; CDR3 protein: CASNSGQSTDTQYF
J gene: TRBJ1-2; clone size: many; D gene: -; V gene: TRBV10-3; CDR3 length: 12; CDR3 DNA: TGTGCCATCAGTGCGGACAGTTGGGGCTACACCTTC; CDR3 protein: CAISADSWGYTF
J gene: TRBJ1-1; clone size: -; D gene: -; V gene: TRBV2; CDR3 length: 16; CDR3 DNA: TGTGCCAGCATCCGGGACGCCGGAGGGATGGACACTGAAGCTTTCTTT; CDR3 protein: CASIRDAGGMDTEAFF
J gene: TRBJ2-1; clone size: -; D gene: -; V gene: TRBV27; CDR3 length: 11; CDR3 DNA: TGTGCCAGCAGGTTGGACGATGAGCAGTTCTTC; CDR3 protein: CASRLDDEQFF
J gene: TRBJ1-6; clone size: -; D gene: -; V gene: TRBV30; CDR3 length: 11; CDR3 DNA: TGTGCCTGGGGTTGGGACGGTCCCCTCCACTTT; CDR3 protein: CAWGWDGPLHF
J gene: TRBJ1-1; clone size: many; D gene: -; V gene: TRBV28; CDR3 length: 13; CDR3 DNA: TGTGCCAGCAGCGAACCCTCTAGGCCCGAAGCTTTCTTT; CDR3 protein: CASSEPSRPEAFF
J gene: TRBJ2-7; clone size: few; D gene: -; V gene: TRBV6-2/TRBV6-3; CDR3 length: 13; CDR3 DNA: TGTGCCAGCAGTTATGGGGAGACCTACGAGCAGTACTTC; CDR3 protein: CASSYGETYEQYF
J gene: TRBJ2-2; clone size: -; D gene: TRBD1; V gene: TRBV15; CDR3 length: 17; CDR3 DNA: TGTGCCACCAGCAGAGTTTTTGGACAGGACAACACCGGGGAGCTGTTTTTT; CDR3 protein: CATSRVFGQDNTGELFF
J gene: TRBJ2-1; clone size: -; D gene: TRBD2; V gene: TRBV30; CDR3 length: 13; CDR3 DNA: TGTGCCTTGACTAGCGGGAGGGCCTATGAGCAGTTCTTC; CDR3 protein: CALTSGRAYEQFF
J gene: TRBJ1-3; clone size: -; D gene: TRBD1; V gene: TRBV7-9; CDR3 length: 17; CDR3 DNA: TGTGCCAGCAGCTCCGATTCAGAGACAGGGCGAGGAAACACCATATATTTT; CDR3 protein: CASSSDSETGRGNTIYF
J gene: TRBJ2-5; clone size: many; D gene: -; V gene: TRBV30; CDR3 length: 10; CDR3 DNA: TGTGCCTGGAGCGGGGAGACCCAGTACTTC; CDR3 protein: CAWSGETQYF
J gene: TRBJ2-5; clone size: many; D gene: -; V gene: TRBV28; CDR3 length: 12; CDR3 DNA: TGTGCCACCCAACTGAGGGATCAGACCCAGTACTTC; CDR3 protein: CATQLRDQTQYF
J gene: TRBJ2-7; clone size: many; D gene: -; V gene: TRBV7-9; CDR3 length: 14; CDR3 DNA: TGTGCCAGCAGCTTAGTTGGCGGCCACTACGAGCAGTACTTC; CDR3 protein: CASSLVGGHYEQYF
J gene: TRBJ1-5; clone size: few; D gene: TRBD1; V gene: TRBV5-1; CDR3 length: 14; CDR3 DNA: TGCGCCAGCAGCCTAGGACAGGCGGATCAGCCCCAGCATTTT; CDR3 protein: CASSLGQADQPQHF